This entry describes one T cell receptor beta chain. The antigen is undetermined. This entry comes from a study of tumor and adjacent non-tumor tissue in lung cancer. Study context: There were 12 adenocarcinoma, 2 squamous cell carcinoma and 1 small cell lung cancer cases.

V lost 7 bases, J lost 1 base, and 10 bases stayed unmatched. Looked up from germline, CDR1 is DFQATT and CDR2 is SNEGSKA (reference sequence). This CDR3 spans 15 amino acids. The study's findings and limits: Compared with tumor, normal lung showed significantly lower TCR diversity. Patients with more diverse tumor TCRs had worse survival. Top 100 clones took a larger repertoire share in normal lung.

The library came from three nested PCR rounds adapted from ARM-PCR protocols. TCRdb processed the multiplex PCR reads anew with MiXCR; each CDR3 protein has one entry. The table includes 90,000 to 110,000 distinct CDR3 sequences, 60% to 80% detected once. RNA was extracted from bulk tissue without any cell sorting. The sequence was collected from a woman aged 55-75 years with non-small cell lung cancer. Sequenced sample: lung tumor tissue. The genes are TRBV20-1 and TRBJ1-5; 7 bases line up with TRBD1. The CDR3 sequence is CSVNRQGGSNQPQHF. CDR3 sequence (DNA): TGCAGTGTTAATAGGCAGGGGGGAAGCAATCAGCCCCAGCATTTT.